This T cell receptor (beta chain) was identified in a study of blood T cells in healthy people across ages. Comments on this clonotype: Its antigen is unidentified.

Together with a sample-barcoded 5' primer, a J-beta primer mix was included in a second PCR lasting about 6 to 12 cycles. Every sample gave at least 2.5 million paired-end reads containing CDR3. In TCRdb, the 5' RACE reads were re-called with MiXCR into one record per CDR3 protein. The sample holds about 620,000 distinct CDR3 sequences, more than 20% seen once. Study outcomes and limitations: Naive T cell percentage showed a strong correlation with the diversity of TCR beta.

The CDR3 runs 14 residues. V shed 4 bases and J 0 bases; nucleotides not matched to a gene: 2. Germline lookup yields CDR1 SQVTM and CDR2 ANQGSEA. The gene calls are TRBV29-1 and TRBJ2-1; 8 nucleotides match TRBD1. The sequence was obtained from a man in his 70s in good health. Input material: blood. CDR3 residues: CSVGQGSSYNEQFF. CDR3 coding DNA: TGCAGCGTTGGACAGGGGAGCTCCTACAATGAGCAGTTCTTC.